This is a list of T cell receptor beta chains from one sample in a study of CD8+CD57+ T cells in acquired aplastic anemia. MiXCR was run by TCRdb on the reads, yielding one entry per CDR3 protein. The sample yields more than 250,000 distinct CDR3 sequences, 55% to 65% seen once. Input material: sorted CD4+, CD8+, or CD8+CD57+ T cells (not recorded which) from PBMCs. Source of these receptors: a human donor with severe aplastic anemia or a healthy control (not recorded which). The CDR3 runs from the conserved cysteine through the conserved F or W. Fields, in order: V gene, J gene, clone size, D gene, CDR3 length, CDR3 DNA, CDR3 protein. A D gene is named only where the DNA matches it firmly. The size entry is marked missing in some rows and otherwise reads once, few, many or a size class.

>TRBV7-8|TRBJ2-7|NA|TRBD2|13
TGTGCCAGCAGCTTAGCCCTCCTCCGGGAGGGGTACTTC
CASSLALLREGYF
>TRBV24-1|TRBJ1-1|once|NA|16
TGTGCCACCCCGATTCGGACAGAGAGATTGAACACTGAAGCTTTCTTT
CATPIRTERLNTEAFF
>TRBV12-5|TRBJ2-5|many|NA|12
TGTGCTAGTGGTTTGGTAAAAGAGACCCAGTACTTC
CASGLVKETQYF
>TRBV5-5|TRBJ2-5|many|NA|14
TGTGCCAGCAGCTCAGGCACGGATCAAGAGACCCAGTACTTC
CASSSGTDQETQYF
>TRBV7-2|TRBJ2-7|NA|NA|14
TGTGCCAGCAGCTGGGGGCGCGGGGCCTACGAGCAGTACTTC
CASSWGRGAYEQYF
>TRBV7-2|TRBJ2-3|few|NA|13
TGTGCCAGCAGCCGATCGGTGCCAACCGGGCAGTATTTT
CASSRSVPTGQYF
>TRBV5-1|TRBJ2-3|many|TRBD2|16
TGCGCCGAACCCTCGACGAGCGGGGGCTTCACAGATACGCAGTATTTT
CAEPSTSGGFTDTQYF
>TRBV20-1|TRBJ1-5|many|NA|16
TGCAGTGCCCGTCTGGGGGAAAGGGGCACGAATCAGCCCCAGCATTTT
CSARLGERGTNQPQHF
>TRBV13|TRBJ2-7|few|NA|14
TGTGCCAGCAGCTTATCGGGGAGCTTCTACGAGCAGTACTTC
CASSLSGSFYEQYF
>TRBV2|TRBJ1-2|once|TRBD1|14
TGTGCCAGCAGAAGAGGGACAGCAACTAATGGCTACACCTTC
CASRRGTATNGYTF
>TRBV9|TRBJ1-2|NA|NA|13
TGTGCCAGCAGCCATATTTCCGGACATGGCTACACCTTC
CASSHISGHGYTF
>TRBV6-5|TRBJ1-1|many|NA|13
TGTGCCAGCAGTTCCTACGATAGGACAGAAGCTTTCTTT
CASSSYDRTEAFF
>TRBV7-2|TRBJ2-3|NA|NA|13
TGTGCCAGCAGCTTAGGGACCGGATGGGCGTGGTATTTT
CASSLGTGWAWYF
>TRBV29-1|TRBJ2-5|NA|TRBD2|16
TGCAGCGTTGGGGTCGGACTAGCGGGGGAAGGAGAGACCCAGTACTTC
CSVGVGLAGEGETQYF
>TRBV29-1|TRBJ1-6|few|TRBD1|14
TGCAGCGTTACTACAGGGGGGGGGGCTTCACCCCTCCACTTT
CSVTTGGGASPLHF
>TRBV20-1|TRBJ2-2|NA|NA|15
TGCAGTGCTAGAAAGGGGGGGGCGAAGGCCGGGGAGCTGTTTTTT
CSARKGGAKAGELFF
>TRBV29-1|TRBJ2-7|NA|TRBD2|12
TGCAGCACGCGGGAGTCCTCCTACGAGCAGTACTTC
CSTRESSYEQYF
>TRBV19|TRBJ1-6|many|NA|12
TGTGCCAGTAGTACTGAAAATTCACCCCTCCACTTT
CASSTENSPLHF
>TRBV24-1|TRBJ1-4|few|NA|17
TGTGCCACCAGTGAACAGCACAGGGCTCCGGGGAGTGAAAAACTGTTTTTT
CATSEQHRAPGSEKLFF
>TRBV20-1|TRBJ2-7|NA|NA|15
TGCAGTGCGGAAGACAGCCGGGGGGCCGGGGACGAGCAGTACTTC
CSAEDSRGAGDEQYF
>TRBV4-3|TRBJ1-2|NA|NA|15
TGCGCCAGCAGCCAAGTTAGGACTGATTACTATGGCTACACCTTC
CASSQVRTDYYGYTF
>TRBV20-1|TRBJ1-1|few|NA|13
TGCAGTCCCGGGGGGGGGTCGAAGGCTGAAGCTTTCTTT
CSPGGGSKAEAFF
>TRBV10-3|TRBJ2-3|few|NA|12
TGTGCCATCAAGCCAGACACAGATACGCAGTATTTT
CAIKPDTDTQYF
>TRBV19|TRBJ2-2|NA|TRBD2|13
TGTGCCAGTAGTGAAGGGGACGGGGGGAAACTGTTTTTT
CASSEGDGGKLFF
>TRBV2|TRBJ1-2|NA|TRBD1|14
TGTGCCAGCAGTGATCAAGGGACAGGGGGAGGCTACACCTTC
CASSDQGTGGGYTF
>TRBV29-1|TRBJ2-2|NA|NA|11
TGCAGCGTTGGGGGGACCGGGGAGCTGTTTTTT
CSVGGTGELFF
>TRBV12-3/TRBV12-4|TRBJ2-6|NA|NA|14
TGTGCCAGCAGCCCTGGGGTTGGGGCCAACGTCCTGACTTTC
CASSPGVGANVLTF
>TRBV7-9|TRBJ1-6|many|NA|13
TGTGCCAGCAGCCTTCAGGGTGATTCACCCCTCCACTTT
CASSLQGDSPLHF
>TRBV9|TRBJ2-7|NA|TRBD1|16
TGTGCCAGCAGCGCCCAGACCGGGACAGGGGCCTACGAGCAGTACTTC
CASSAQTGTGAYEQYF
>TRBV7-9|TRBJ2-2|many|NA|15
TGTGCCAGCAGCCCCCCCGGCGGGAACACCGGGGAGCTGTTTTTT
CASSPPGGNTGELFF
>TRBV24-1|TRBJ1-2|NA|NA|13
TGTGCCACCAGTGACCAGGGGTTTCTGGGCTACACCTTC
CATSDQGFLGYTF
>TRBV29-1|TRBJ2-3|NA|NA|13
TGCAGCGTTGAGGGCGGGCTCACAGATACGCAGTATTTT
CSVEGGLTDTQYF
>TRBV11-1|TRBJ1-2|NA|NA|14
TGTGCCAGCAGCCCGCGACAGGCCAACTATGGCTACACCTTC
CASSPRQANYGYTF
>TRBV3-1|TRBJ1-2|many|NA|14
TGTGCCAGCAGCGGGACTGCCGATTCCTATGGCTACACCTTC
CASSGTADSYGYTF